One sample yielded the 4 T cell receptor beta chains listed below, sequenced in a study of type 1 regulatory T cells (TCRdb year 2021). For sequencing, an Illumina MiSeq was employed. The raw public reads went through TCRdb reprocessing: fastp at Q25, MiXCR clone calling, in-frame beta chains kept. Each entry is one CDR3 protein sequence, shown with its most common DNA and genes. The table for this sample lists about 71,000 distinct CDR3 sequences; less than 25% of them were counted only once. The ten largest clones add up to around 8% of the sample. Study-wide findings and limitations: Compared with non-Tr1 cells, Tr1 cells had a TCR repertoire that was more restricted, a finding the study read as clonal expansion induced by alloantigen.

No antigen has been assigned to these receptors. The sequenced sample was cultured type 1 regulatory T (Tr1) cells, either the whole culture or a sorted fraction (not recorded which). The sample's cell subset or site, from its label and the paper: type 1 regulatory T cells sorted from the T-allo10 product. Receptor source: a human donor in good health.

The sample holds one count of this clonotype. This chain uses TRBV5-8 with TRBJ1-1; D ambiguous. V lost 0 bases and J lost 6, with 15 bases in between. The germline V gene has CDR1 SGHTS and CDR2 YDEGEE. The CDR3 loop spans 15 amino acids. As DNA, the CDR3 is TGTGCCAGCAGCTTGGTAGTTCGGCGGACGGCTGAAGCTTTCTTT. This translates into CASSLVVRRTAEAFF.

The sample holds a few counts of this clonotype. The chain has TRBV5-1 and TRBJ1-4, with 8 positions matching TRBD1. Germline values: CDR1 SGHRS, CDR2 YFSETQ. The CDR3 loop spans 13 amino acids. Unmatched junction bases numbered 3, after V lost 4 bases and J lost 7 bases. CDR3 coding DNA: TGCGCCAGCAGCCGGACAGGGATTGAAAAACTGTTTTTT. It yields the protein CASSRTGIEKLFF.

This clonotype was detected only a few times. CDR3 coding DNA: TGTGCCAGCAGCGCCCTGGACAGTAGGTTTGAGCAGTTCTTC. Amino acid sequence: CASSALDSRFEQFF. The chain joins TRBV7-8 to TRBJ2-1; maybe TRBD1 (6 bases). The CDR3 is made up of 14 amino acids. The V gene lost 5 bases and the J gene lost 9 bases, with 17 bases spanning the gap. CDR1 is SGHVS and CDR2 is FQNEAQ in the germline V gene.

V usage is TRBV9 and J usage is TRBJ2-2; possible D gene TRBD2, 6 bases. Germline V gives CDR1 SGDLS, CDR2 YYNGEE. Trimming shortened V by 0 bases and J by 7 bases, and 10 bases separated the two germline ends. The CDR3 is 14 amino acids. The CDR3 region has the DNA TGTGCCAGCAGCGTAGCGGGAGATATCGGGGAGCTGTTTTTT. It specifies CASSVAGDIGELFF.